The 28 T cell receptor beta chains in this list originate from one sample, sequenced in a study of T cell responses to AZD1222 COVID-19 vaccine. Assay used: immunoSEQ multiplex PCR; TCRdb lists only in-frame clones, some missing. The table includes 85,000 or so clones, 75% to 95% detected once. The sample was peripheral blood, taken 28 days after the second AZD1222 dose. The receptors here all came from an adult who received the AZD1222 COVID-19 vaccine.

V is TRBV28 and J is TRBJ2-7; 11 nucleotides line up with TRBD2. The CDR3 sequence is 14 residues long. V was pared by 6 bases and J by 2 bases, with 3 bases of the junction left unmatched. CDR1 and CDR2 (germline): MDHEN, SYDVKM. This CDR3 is CASRTSGRAYEQYF. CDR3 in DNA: TGTGCCAGCAGAACTAGCGGGAGAGCCTACGAGCAGTACTTC.

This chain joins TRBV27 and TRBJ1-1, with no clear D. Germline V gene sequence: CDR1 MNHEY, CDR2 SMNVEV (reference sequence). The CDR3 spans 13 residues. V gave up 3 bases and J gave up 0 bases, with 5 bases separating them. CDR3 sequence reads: CASSFRVNTEAFF. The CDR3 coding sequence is TGTGCCAGCAGTTTTCGGGTGAACACTGAAGCTTTCTTT.

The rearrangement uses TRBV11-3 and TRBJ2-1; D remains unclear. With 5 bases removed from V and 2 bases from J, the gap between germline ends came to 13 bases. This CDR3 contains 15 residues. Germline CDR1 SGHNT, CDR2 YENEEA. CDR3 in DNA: TGTGCCAGCAGCGGTCACCGAGTAACCTACAATGAGCAGTTCTTC. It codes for CASSGHRVTYNEQFF.

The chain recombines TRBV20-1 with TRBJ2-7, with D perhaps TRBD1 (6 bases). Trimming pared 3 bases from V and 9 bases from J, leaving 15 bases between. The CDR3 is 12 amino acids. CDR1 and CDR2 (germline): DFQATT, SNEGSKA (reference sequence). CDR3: CSASFRGAWQYF. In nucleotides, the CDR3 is TGCAGTGCTAGTTTCAGGGGAGCGTGGCAGTACTTC.

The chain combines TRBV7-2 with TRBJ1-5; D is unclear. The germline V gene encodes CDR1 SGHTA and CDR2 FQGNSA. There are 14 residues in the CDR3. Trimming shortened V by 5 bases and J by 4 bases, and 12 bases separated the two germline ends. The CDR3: CASSPSGSNQPQHF. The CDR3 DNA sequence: TGTGCCAGCAGCCCCAGTGGATCGAATCAGCCCCAGCATTTT.

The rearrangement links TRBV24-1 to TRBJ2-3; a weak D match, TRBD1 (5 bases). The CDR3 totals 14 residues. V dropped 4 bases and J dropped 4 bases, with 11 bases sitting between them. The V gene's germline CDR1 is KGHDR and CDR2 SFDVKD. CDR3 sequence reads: CATSEVGVADTQYF. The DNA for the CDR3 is TGTGCCACCAGTGAAGTAGGGGTGGCAGATACGCAGTATTTT.

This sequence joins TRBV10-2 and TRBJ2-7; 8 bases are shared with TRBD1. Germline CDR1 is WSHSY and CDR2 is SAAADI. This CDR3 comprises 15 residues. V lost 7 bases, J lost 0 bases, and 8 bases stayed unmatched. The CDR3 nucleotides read TGCGCCAGCAAGCCCGGACAGGGAGACTCCTACGAGCAGTACTTC. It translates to CASKPGQGDSYEQYF.

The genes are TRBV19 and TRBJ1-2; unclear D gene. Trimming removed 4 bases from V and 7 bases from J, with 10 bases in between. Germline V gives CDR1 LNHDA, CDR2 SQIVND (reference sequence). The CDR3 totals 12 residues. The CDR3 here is CASSREIGGYTF. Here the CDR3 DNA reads TGTGCCAGTAGTAGGGAAATTGGTGGCTACACCTTC.

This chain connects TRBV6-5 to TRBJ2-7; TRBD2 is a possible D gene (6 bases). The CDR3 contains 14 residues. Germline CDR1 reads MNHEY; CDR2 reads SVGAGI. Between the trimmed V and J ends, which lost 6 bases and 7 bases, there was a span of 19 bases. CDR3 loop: CASSNSGPLREQYF. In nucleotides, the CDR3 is TGTGCCAGCAGCAACAGCGGGCCACTACGAGAGCAGTACTTC.

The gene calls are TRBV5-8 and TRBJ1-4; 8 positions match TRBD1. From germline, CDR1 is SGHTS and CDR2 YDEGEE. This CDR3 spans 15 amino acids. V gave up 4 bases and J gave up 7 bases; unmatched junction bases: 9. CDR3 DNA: TGTGCCAGCAGCAGACGACAGGGGAGGTCTGAAAAACTGTTTTTT. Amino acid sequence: CASSRRQGRSEKLFF.

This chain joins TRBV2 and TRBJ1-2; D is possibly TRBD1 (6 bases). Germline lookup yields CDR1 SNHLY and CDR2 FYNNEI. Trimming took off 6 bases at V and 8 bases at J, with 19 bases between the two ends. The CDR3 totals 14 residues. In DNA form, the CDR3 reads TGTGCCAGCAGGGTGGGGGCAGGGCACGACGGCTACACCTTC. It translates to CASRVGAGHDGYTF.

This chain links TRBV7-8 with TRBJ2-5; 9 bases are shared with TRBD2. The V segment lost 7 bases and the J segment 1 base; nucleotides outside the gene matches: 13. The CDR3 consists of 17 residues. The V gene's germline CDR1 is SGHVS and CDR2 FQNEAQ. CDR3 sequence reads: CASTPNRASGIQETQYF. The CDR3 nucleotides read TGTGCCAGCACCCCGAACAGGGCTAGCGGGATCCAAGAGACCCAGTACTTC. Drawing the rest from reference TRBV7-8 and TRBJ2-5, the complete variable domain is GAGVSQSPRYKVAKRGQDVALRCDPISGHVSLFWYQQALGQGPEFLTYFQNEAQLDKSGLPSDRFFAERPEGSVSTLKIQRTQQEDSAVYLCASTPNRASGIQETQYFGPGTRLLVL.

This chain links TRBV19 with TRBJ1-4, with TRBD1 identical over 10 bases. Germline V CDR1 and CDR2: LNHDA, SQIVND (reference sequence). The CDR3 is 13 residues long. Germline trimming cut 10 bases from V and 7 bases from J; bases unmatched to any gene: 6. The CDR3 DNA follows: TGTGCCACCGCCCGGGACAGGGGTGAAAAACTGTTTTTT. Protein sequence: CATARDRGEKLFF.

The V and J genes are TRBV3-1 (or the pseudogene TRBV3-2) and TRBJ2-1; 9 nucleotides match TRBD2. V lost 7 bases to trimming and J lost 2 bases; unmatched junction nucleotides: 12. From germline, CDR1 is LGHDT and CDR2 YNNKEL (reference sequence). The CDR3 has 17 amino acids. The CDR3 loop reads CASTPTPKRGAYNEQFF. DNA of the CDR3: TGTGCCAGCACCCCCACCCCGAAGCGGGGGGCCTACAATGAGCAGTTCTTC.

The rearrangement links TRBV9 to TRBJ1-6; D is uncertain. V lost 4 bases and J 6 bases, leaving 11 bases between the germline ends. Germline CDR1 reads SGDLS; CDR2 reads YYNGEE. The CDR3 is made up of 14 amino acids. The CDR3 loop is CASSPARANSPLHF. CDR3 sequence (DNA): TGTGCCAGCAGCCCAGCACGGGCTAATTCACCCCTCCACTTT.

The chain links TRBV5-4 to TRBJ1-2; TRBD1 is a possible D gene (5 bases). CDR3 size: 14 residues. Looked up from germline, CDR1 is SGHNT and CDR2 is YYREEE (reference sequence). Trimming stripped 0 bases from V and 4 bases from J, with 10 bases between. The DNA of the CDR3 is TGTGCCAGCAGCTTGGGGCAGGGCGGCTATGGCTACACCTTC. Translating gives CASSLGQGGYGYTF.

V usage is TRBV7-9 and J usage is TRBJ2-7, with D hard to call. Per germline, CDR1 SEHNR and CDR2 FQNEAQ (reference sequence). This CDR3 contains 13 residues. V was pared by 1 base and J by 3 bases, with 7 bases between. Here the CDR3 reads CASSLDPDYEQYF. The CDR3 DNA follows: TGTGCCAGCAGCTTAGACCCCGACTACGAGCAGTACTTC.

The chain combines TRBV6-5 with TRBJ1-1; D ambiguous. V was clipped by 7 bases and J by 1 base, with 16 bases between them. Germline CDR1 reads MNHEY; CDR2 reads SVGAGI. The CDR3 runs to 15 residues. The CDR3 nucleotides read TGTGCCAGCACCATACGGCCGGAAGGGAACACTGAAGCTTTCTTT. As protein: CASTIRPEGNTEAFF.

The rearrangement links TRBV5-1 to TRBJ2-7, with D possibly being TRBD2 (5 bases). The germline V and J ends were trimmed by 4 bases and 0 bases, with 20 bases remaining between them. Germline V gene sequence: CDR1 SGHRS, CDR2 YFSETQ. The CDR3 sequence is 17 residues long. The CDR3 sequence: CASSPGLQHKSSYEQYF. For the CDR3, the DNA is TGCGCCAGCAGCCCCGGACTGCAACACAAGAGCTCCTACGAGCAGTACTTC.

This CDR3 reads CASSFRELAKNIQYF. In DNA form, the CDR3 reads TGTGCCAGCAGCTTCAGGGAGCTAGCCAAAAACATTCAGTACTTC. The rearrangement joins TRBV3-1 (or the pseudogene TRBV3-2) to TRBJ2-4; perhaps D is TRBD1 or TRBD2 (5 bases each). This CDR3 comprises 15 residues. In germline, CDR1 is LGHDT, CDR2 YNNKEL (reference sequence). V lost 5 bases to trimming and J lost 0 bases, with 11 bases between them.

In nucleotides, the CDR3 is TGTGCCTGGACAGGGCCAGGTTCCTACGAGCAGTACTTC. Amino acid sequence: CAWTGPGSYEQYF. This chain connects TRBV30 to TRBJ2-7; D perhaps matches TRBD1 (5 bases). The CDR3 contains 13 residues. The V and J ends lost 4 bases and 1 base respectively, with 11 bases between them. Germline V gives CDR1 GTSNPN, CDR2 SVGIG (reference sequence).

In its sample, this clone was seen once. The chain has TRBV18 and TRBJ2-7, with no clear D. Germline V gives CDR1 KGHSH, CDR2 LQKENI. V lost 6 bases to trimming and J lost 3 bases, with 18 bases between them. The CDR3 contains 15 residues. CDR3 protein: CASSPAGVFGYEQYF. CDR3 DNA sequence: TGTGCCAGCTCGCCGGCTGGGGTTTTTGGCTACGAGCAGTACTTC.

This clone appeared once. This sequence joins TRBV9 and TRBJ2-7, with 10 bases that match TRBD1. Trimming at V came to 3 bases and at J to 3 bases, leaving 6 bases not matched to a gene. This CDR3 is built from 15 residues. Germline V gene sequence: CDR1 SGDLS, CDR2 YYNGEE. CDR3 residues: CASSAAGTGVYEQYF. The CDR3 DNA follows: TGTGCCAGCAGCGCCGCGGGGACAGGGGTCTACGAGCAGTACTTC.

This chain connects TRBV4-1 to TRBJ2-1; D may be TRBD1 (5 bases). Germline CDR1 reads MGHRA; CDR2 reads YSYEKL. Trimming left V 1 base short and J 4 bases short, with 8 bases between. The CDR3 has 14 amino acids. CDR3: CASSQATGYNEQFF. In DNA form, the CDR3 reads TGCGCCAGCAGCCAAGCAACAGGTTACAATGAGCAGTTCTTC.

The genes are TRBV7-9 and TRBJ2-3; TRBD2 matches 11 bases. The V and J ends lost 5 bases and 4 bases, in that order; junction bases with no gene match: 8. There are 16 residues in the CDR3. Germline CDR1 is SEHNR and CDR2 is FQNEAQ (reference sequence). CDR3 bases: TGTGCCAGCAGCGGGGGGCTAGCGGGAGGCCCAGATACGCAGTATTTT. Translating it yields CASSGGLAGGPDTQYF.

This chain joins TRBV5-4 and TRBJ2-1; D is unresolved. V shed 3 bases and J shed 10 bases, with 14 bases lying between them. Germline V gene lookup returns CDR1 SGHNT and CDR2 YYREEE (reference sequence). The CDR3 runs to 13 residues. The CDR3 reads CASSSSGRREQFF. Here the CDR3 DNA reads TGTGCCAGCAGCTCCTCCGGTAGGCGGGAGCAGTTCTTC.

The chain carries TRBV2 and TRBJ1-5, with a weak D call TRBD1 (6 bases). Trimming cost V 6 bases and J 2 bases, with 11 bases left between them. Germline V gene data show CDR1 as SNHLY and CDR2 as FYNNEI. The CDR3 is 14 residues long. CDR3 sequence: CASRRTEGNQPQHF. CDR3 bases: TGTGCCAGCAGGAGGACAGAAGGCAATCAGCCCCAGCATTTT.

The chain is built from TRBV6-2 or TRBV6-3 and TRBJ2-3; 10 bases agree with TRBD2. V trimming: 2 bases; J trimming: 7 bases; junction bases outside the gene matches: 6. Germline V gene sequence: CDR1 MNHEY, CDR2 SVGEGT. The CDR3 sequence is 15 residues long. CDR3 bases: TGTGCCAGCAGTTACCAGCGGGAGGGTGGGAATACGCAGTATTTT. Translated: CASSYQREGGNTQYF.